This TCR beta chain is drawn from a study of shared clonotypes between healthy human individuals. Authors' processing steps: From ImmunoSEQ came sequences covering only the junction and carrying no quality scores, so filtering differed. Sequencing was performed with immunoSEQ multiplex PCR; in TCRdb, only in-frame clones are kept and a portion is missing. V and J calls and clone size follow that table, whereas D and trimming were derived from the DNA. The sample includes about 960,000 clones, roughly 72% of them seen just once. CDR3 length: 12 amino acids. Looked up from germline, CDR1 is SQVTM and CDR2 is ANQGSEA. The V and J ends lost 7 bases and 7 bases respectively, with 15 bases between them.

The rearrangement links TRBV29-1 to TRBJ2-3, with D perhaps TRBD2 (7 bases). The TCR sequence derives from a man aged 18 to 35 in good health. Source material: memory CD4+ T cells sorted from blood. Subset reported: CD45RA-negative fraction. This CDR3 is CSGGGAENTQYF. CDR3 in DNA: TGCAGCGGTGGGGGGGCCGAAAATACGCAGTATTTT.